Each of the 30 T cell receptor beta chains below was sequenced from the same sample in a study of blood T cells in healthy people across ages. With a J-beta primer mix and a sample-barcoded 5' primer, a second PCR ran roughly 6 to 11 cycles. TCRdb called the 5' RACE reads again in MiXCR, with one record for every CDR3 protein. The data contain around 870,000 distinct CDR3 sequences, 25% to 30% of them singletons. Specimen: blood. The receptors were gathered from a woman older than 75 in good health.

This clonotype was detected many times. The chain couples TRBV24-1 to TRBJ2-3; 10 positions agree with TRBD2. Germline CDR1 reads KGHDR; CDR2 reads SFDVKD. V gave up 4 bases and J gave up 2 bases; unmatched junction bases: 5. The CDR3 spans 16 residues. The DNA of the CDR3 is TGTGCCACCAGTGACTTTAGCGGGGGGAACACAGATACGCAGTATTTT. Translating it yields CATSDFSGGNTDTQYF.

The rearrangement links TRBV20-1 to TRBJ1-4, with D possibly being TRBD1 (5 bases). CDR3 length: 13 residues. The germline CDR1 and CDR2 sequences are DFQATT and SNEGSKA (reference sequence). V dropped 3 bases and J dropped 11 bases, with 16 bases sitting between them. CDR3 in amino acids: CSASLTGGGKLFF. As DNA, the CDR3 is TGCAGTGCTAGTCTCACGGGTGGGGGGAAACTGTTTTTT.

This clonotype appeared many times. J is TRBJ2-5 and V is TRBV6-2 or TRBV6-3; possibly TRBD1 or TRBD2 for D (5 bases each). The CDR3 totals 17 residues. Trimming cost V 0 bases and J 2 bases, with 16 bases left between them. The germline V gene has CDR1 MNHEY and CDR2 SVGEGT. The DNA for the CDR3 is TGTGCCAGCAGTTACTCCCCTGCCGACAGACTACAAGAGACCCAGTACTTC. It specifies CASSYSPADRLQETQYF.

The chain joins TRBV12-3 or TRBV12-4 to TRBJ2-3, with D unresolved. The CDR3 runs to 14 residues. Trimming cost V 0 bases and J 13 bases, with 17 bases left between them. The CDR3 spells CASSLAQSTDVEYF. Here the CDR3 DNA reads TGTGCCAGCAGTTTAGCACAGAGCACAGATGTGGAGTATTTT.

The V call is TRBV5-1, the J call TRBJ1-2, with TRBD1 identical over 7 bases. Per germline, CDR1 SGHRS and CDR2 YFSETQ. The CDR3 length is 14 residues. Trimming at V came to 3 bases and at J to 5 bases, leaving 7 bases not matched to a gene. The CDR3 nucleotides are TGCGCCAGCAGCTCGATCCAGGGGGGATATGGCTACACCTTC. It codes for CASSSIQGGYGYTF.

As DNA, the CDR3 is TGTGCCAGCAGCTCCCGGGGGGCTACGAACACCGGGGAGCTGTTTTTT. Its protein product is CASSSRGATNTGELFF. The chain couples TRBV7-2 to TRBJ2-2, with a weak D call TRBD2 (7 bases). V gave up 4 bases and J gave up 0 bases, with 12 bases separating them. The CDR3 consists of 16 residues. Germline V gene sequence: CDR1 SGHTA, CDR2 FQGNSA. Full variable domain (remainder filled in from reference TRBV7-2 and TRBJ2-2): GAGVSQSPSNKVTEKGKDVELRCDPISGHTALYWYRQSLGQGLEFLIYFQGNSAPDKSGLPSDRFSAERTGGSVSTLTIQRTQQEDSAVYLCASSSRGATNTGELFFGEGSRLTVL.

There are many counts of this clonotype. The chain employs TRBV18 and TRBJ2-5, with TRBD1 identical over 9 bases. V shed 8 bases and J 5 bases; nucleotides not matched to a gene: 6. CDR1 KGHSH and CDR2 LQKENI come from the germline V gene. The length of the CDR3 is 13 residues. CDR3 sequence reads: CASSPGTGETQYF. CDR3 in DNA: TGTGCCAGCAGCCCCGGGACAGGGGAGACCCAGTACTTC.

The J gene is TRBJ2-1, the V gene TRBV7-2, with TRBD2 matching 9 bases. J lost 9 bases, V lost 5 bases, and 11 bases had no gene match. The germline V gene has CDR1 SGHTA and CDR2 FQGNSA. This CDR3 spans 15 amino acids. In DNA form, the CDR3 reads TGTGCCAGCAGCGGCGGGGGGGCTTATGTTAGTGAGCAGTTCTTC. This sequence encodes CASSGGGAYVSEQFF.

This clonotype has just a few counts. This sequence joins TRBV6-6 and TRBJ2-3; 13 bases match TRBD2. CDR1 is MNHNY and CDR2 is SVGAGI in the germline V gene (reference sequence). The junction had 7 bases not matched to a gene; V was cut back by 2 bases and J by 5 bases. The CDR3 contains 17 residues. CDR3 loop: CASSYTGLAGEGDTQYF. The CDR3 region has the DNA TGTGCCAGCAGTTACACCGGACTAGCGGGGGAGGGAGATACGCAGTATTTT.

The chain recombines TRBV10-3 with TRBJ2-2; 14 nucleotides match TRBD2. Germline CDR1 is ENHRY and CDR2 is SYGVKD. J gave up 6 bases and V 10 bases, and 7 bases lay outside the gene matches. This CDR3 comprises 15 residues. CDR3 bases: TGTGCCACCGCGGGACTAGCGGGGGACGCCGGGGAGCTGTTTTTT. Its translation: CATAGLAGDAGELFF.

Many counts were recorded for this clonotype. CDR3 in amino acids: CASSFDSLVDTQYF. Written as DNA, the CDR3 is TGTGCCAGCAGTTTTGACAGTCTCGTAGATACGCAGTATTTT. The chain is built from TRBV6-6 and TRBJ2-3, with D perhaps matching TRBD1 (5 bases). V shed 4 bases and J shed 5 bases, with 13 bases lying between them. This CDR3 spans 14 amino acids. In germline, CDR1 is MNHNY, CDR2 SVGAGI (reference sequence).

The rearrangement joins TRBV19 to TRBJ1-2; D is perhaps TRBD1 (6 bases). The V gene lost 8 bases and the J gene lost 4 bases, with 17 bases spanning the gap. This CDR3 has 14 residues. Looked up from germline, CDR1 is LNHDA and CDR2 is SQIVND (reference sequence). CDR3 coding DNA: TGTGCCAGTTCCCTTAGACAGGACTTCTATGGCTACACCTTC. Amino acid sequence: CASSLRQDFYGYTF.

This clonotype turned up a few times. The genes are TRBV28 and TRBJ2-7; perhaps TRBD2 as D (6 bases). The V end lost 8 bases, the J end lost 10 bases, and 15 bases lay between the germline ends. Per the germline V gene, CDR1 is MDHEN and CDR2 is SYDVKM. The CDR3 contains 11 residues. This chain's CDR3 is CASWRDGAQYF. The CDR3 nucleotides read TGTGCCAGCTGGAGGGATGGTGCCCAGTACTTC.

This clonotype was detected ten times or more. The chain couples TRBV20-1 to TRBJ2-1, with 10 bases matching TRBD2. Germline CDR1 is DFQATT and CDR2 is SNEGSKA (reference sequence). Trimming removed 8 bases from V and 5 bases from J; junction bases left unmatched: 6. This CDR3 is built from 13 residues. CDR3 sequence (DNA): TGCAGTTCCGGGACTAGCGCAAACAATGAGCAGTTCTTC. It specifies CSSGTSANNEQFF.

This sequence joins TRBV9 and TRBJ2-3; 7 bases fit TRBD1. The CDR3 spans 15 residues. Trimming cost V 2 bases and J 0 bases; bases outside gene matches: 3. Germline V gene sequence: CDR1 SGDLS, CDR2 YYNGEE. The CDR3 bases are TGTGCCAGCAGCGTTACAGGGGTAAGCACAGATACGCAGTATTTT. Its translation: CASSVTGVSTDTQYF.

This clonotype was seen ten or more times. The chain has TRBV27 and TRBJ2-7; D ambiguous. The DNA end lines up better with TRBJ2-5; the J call may be wrong. CDR1 MNHEY and CDR2 SMNVEV come from the germline V gene (reference sequence). The CDR3 totals 9 residues. CDR3 nucleotide sequence: TGTGCGACGTGGGAGACCCAGTACTTC. Protein: CATWETQYF.

This clonotype was counted a few times. The chain carries TRBV20-1 and TRBJ2-1; D gene uncertain. The length of the CDR3 is 12 residues. The germline CDR1 and CDR2 sequences are DFQATT and SNEGSKA (reference sequence). V was cut by 3 bases and J by 10 bases, with 13 bases left in between. DNA of the CDR3: TGCAGTGCTAGTCCTAGTTCCCGGGAGCAGTTCTTC. It encodes CSASPSSREQFF.

This clonotype was recorded at least ten times. The V call is TRBV2, the J call TRBJ1-4, with D possibly matching TRBD1 (5 bases). The V and J ends lost 11 bases and 8 bases respectively, with 18 bases between them. Germline CDR1 SNHLY, CDR2 FYNNEI. CDR3 length equals 13 residues. This chain's CDR3 is CAGTTTFEEKLFF. CDR3 DNA: TGTGCCGGGACGACCACCTTTGAAGAAAAACTGTTTTTT.

Note on this clonotype: A much larger clone lies a single base off, so this may be a read error. The J gene is TRBJ2-5, the V gene TRBV9; D assignment may be TRBD1 or TRBD2 (5 bases each). The J call is in doubt because the DNA end fits TRBJ2-7 better. The CDR3 is 14 amino acids. Germline V gene lookup returns CDR1 SGDLS and CDR2 YYNGEE. The CDR3 nucleotides read TGTGCCAACAGCGCCTCCGGGACGGAAAACGAGCAGTACTTC. Amino acid sequence: CANSASGTENEQYF.

This clonotype was detected a few times. This chain connects TRBV24-1 to TRBJ2-7; D is undetermined. From germline, CDR1 is KGHDR and CDR2 SFDVKD. The CDR3 length is 14 residues. Trimming pared 4 bases from V and 1 base from J, leaving 10 bases between. The CDR3 is CATSEPDGSYEQYF. The CDR3, as DNA: TGTGCCACCAGTGAGCCGGACGGGTCCTACGAGCAGTACTTC.

This clonotype was observed many times. V and J are TRBV3-1 and TRBJ2-4, with D hard to call. The CDR3 sequence is 16 residues long. CDR1 and CDR2 (germline): LGHDT, YNNKEL (reference sequence). The ends were cut back, 1 base at V and 0 bases at J, with 10 bases in the middle. DNA for the CDR3: TGTGCCAGCAGCCAAGCGGCCCTGGTAGCCAAAAACATTCAGTACTTC. This gives the protein CASSQAALVAKNIQYF.

Note on this clonotype: This may be a read error: a much more frequent sequence differs by one nucleotide. The conserved final phenylalanine or tryptophan is absent from the CDR3, which likely points to a read error. The CDR3 here is CASSKTGNEQYC. For the CDR3, the DNA is TGTGCCAGCAGTAAGACAGGGAACGAGCAGTACTGC. The chain couples TRBV6-2 or TRBV6-3 to TRBJ2-7, with 7 bases matching TRBD1. CDR1 and CDR2 from the germline V gene are MNHEY and SVGEGT. After removal of 5 bases from V and 5 bases from J, the junction contained 3 bases not matched to a gene. The CDR3 runs 12 residues.

This clonotype was recorded a few times. The rearrangement uses TRBV27 and TRBJ1-1; D gene uncertain. CDR1 and CDR2 from the germline V gene are MNHEY and SMNVEV (reference sequence). The CDR3 is 14 residues long. With 5 bases removed from V and 1 base from J, the gap between germline ends came to 11 bases. The CDR3 reads CASSPFGGNTEAFF. The CDR3 coding sequence is TGTGCCAGCAGTCCCTTTGGCGGGAACACTGAAGCTTTCTTT.

This clonotype was found a few times. The chain is built from TRBV27 and TRBJ2-2; D unresolved. This CDR3 has 12 amino acids. The V gene lost 5 bases and the J gene lost 4 bases, with 5 bases spanning the gap. Germline V gene lookup returns CDR1 MNHEY and CDR2 SMNVEV (reference sequence). The CDR3 protein is CASSIPTGELFF. The DNA of the CDR3 is TGTGCCAGCAGTATTCCCACCGGGGAGCTGTTTTTT.

In regard to this clonotype: A much larger clone sits a single nucleotide away, making a read error possible. The chain employs TRBV20-1 and TRBJ2-3, with D tentatively TRBD2 (6 bases). The CDR3 covers 19 residues. CDR1 DFQATT and CDR2 SNEGSKA come from the germline V gene (reference sequence). Here the CDR3 DNA reads TGCAGTGCTAGAGATTTCGTGGGGAAGACTAGGGCCTTCACAGATACGCGGTATTTT. Amino acids: CSARDFVGKTRAFTDTRYF.

In this sample, this clonotype turned up a few times. At one of its ends the junction is not consistent with the germline gene, which may arise from a read error. The chain is built from TRBV6-5 and TRBJ1-1; D not resolved. CDR1 and CDR2 from the germline V gene are MNHEY and SVGAGI. The CDR3 has 13 amino acids. The CDR3 DNA follows: TGTGCCAGCAGTTACCGGGGAGGCCTTGAAGCTTTTTTT. This translates into CASSYRGGLEAFF.

To note about this clonotype: A much larger clone differs by one base, so this may be a read error. The chain employs TRBV19 and TRBJ2-7; 8 bases align to TRBD1. V lost 7 bases to trimming and J lost 2 bases; unmatched junction nucleotides: 7. The CDR3 length is 14 residues. CDR1 and CDR2 (germline): LNHDA, SQIVND (reference sequence). As DNA, the CDR3 is TGTGCCAGTATCAGGACAGGGTCGACCTACGAGCAGTACTTC. It encodes CASIRTGSTYEQYF.

As for this clonotype: This may come from a read error, since a much larger clone is one base off. CDR3 residues: CASSPMTGLYNEQYF. CDR3 sequence (DNA): TGTGCCAGCAGTCCTATGACAGGGTTGTACAATGAGCAGTACTTC. The rearrangement links TRBV6-5 to TRBJ2-7; TRBD1 agrees at 7 bases. The V segment lost 5 bases and the J segment 7 bases; nucleotides outside the gene matches: 14. The CDR3 has 15 residues. Germline lookup yields CDR1 MNHEY and CDR2 SVGAGI.

This rearrangement joins TRBV7-2 to TRBJ1-2, with TRBD1 identical over 8 bases. Unmatched junction bases numbered 6, after V lost 7 bases and J lost 2 bases. CDR1 is SGHTA and CDR2 is FQGNSA in the germline V gene. The length of the CDR3 is 14 residues. CDR3 in amino acids: CASTVDRVNYGYTF. The CDR3 bases are TGTGCCAGCACCGTGGACAGGGTCAACTATGGCTACACCTTC.

The J gene is TRBJ1-6, the V gene TRBV5-1, with no clear D. V was pared by 2 bases and J by 10 bases, with 13 bases between. The CDR3 contains 14 residues. From germline, CDR1 is SGHRS and CDR2 YFSETQ. The CDR3 reads CASSLGSDASPLHF. The CDR3 nucleotides are TGCGCCAGCAGCTTAGGCAGCGACGCCTCACCCCTCCACTTT.